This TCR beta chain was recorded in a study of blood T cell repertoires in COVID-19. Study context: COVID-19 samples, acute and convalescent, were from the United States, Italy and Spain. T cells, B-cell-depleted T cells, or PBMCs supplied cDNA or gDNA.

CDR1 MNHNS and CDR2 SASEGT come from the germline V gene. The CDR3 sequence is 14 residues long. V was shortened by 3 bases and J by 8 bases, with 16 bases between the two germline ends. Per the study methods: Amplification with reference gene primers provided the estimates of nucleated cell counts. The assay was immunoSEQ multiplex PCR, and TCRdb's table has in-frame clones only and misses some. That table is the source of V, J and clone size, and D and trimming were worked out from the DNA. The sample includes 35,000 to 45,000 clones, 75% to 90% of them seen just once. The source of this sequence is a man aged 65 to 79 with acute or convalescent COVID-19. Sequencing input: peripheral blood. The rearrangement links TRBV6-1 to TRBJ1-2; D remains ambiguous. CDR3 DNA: TGTGCCAGCAGTGACCCGACGATGGAGTGGGGCTACACCTTC. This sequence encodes CASSDPTMEWGYTF.